The 4 T cell receptor beta chains in this list originate from one sample, sequenced in a study of read filtering for tumor transcriptome and immune sequencing. The library was built from approximately 400 ng RNA with molecular barcoded adaptors for alpha/delta and beta/gamma chains. TCRdb passed the reads through MiXCR, listing each CDR3 protein once. The sample lists over 40,000 distinct CDR3 sequences, about 12% occurring once. Sequencing used a population of CD138-negative cells sorted from bone marrow. The source is a donor at least 40 years old with multiple myeloma.

Only one count was recorded for this clonotype. This sequence may be a read error, since a much larger clone differs from it by one base. The chain is built from TRBV6-5 and TRBJ1-2, with 11 positions matching TRBD1. Trimming removed 1 base from V and 12 bases from J; junction bases left unmatched: 10. From germline, CDR1 is MNHEY and CDR2 SVGAGI. The CDR3 spans 15 residues. In nucleotides, the CDR3 is TGTGCCAGCAGTTACTTGGACAGGGGGCCGAAGGGCCACACCTTC. This codes for CASSYLDRGPKGHTF.

The table lists this clonotype with many counts. This sequence joins TRBV7-2 and TRBJ2-1; the D gene is possibly TRBD2 (6 bases). The V gene lost 1 base and the J gene lost 6 bases, with 13 bases spanning the gap. Germline V gene lookup returns CDR1 SGHTA and CDR2 FQGNSA. The CDR3 sequence is 15 residues long. Written as DNA, the CDR3 is TGTGCCAGCAGCTTAGTGGGAGGAGGGATCAATGAGCAGTTCTTC. Its protein product is CASSLVGGGINEQFF.

For this clonotype: This may come from a read error, since a much larger clone is one base off. The chain has TRBV5-5 and TRBJ1-5; D is undetermined. The germline V and J ends were trimmed by 4 bases and 5 bases, with 10 bases remaining between them. CDR1 is SGHKS and CDR2 is YYEKEE in the germline V gene (reference sequence). This CDR3 has 13 amino acids. CDR3 coding DNA: TGTGCCAGCAGCCTTATTGTGGATCAGCCCCAGCATTTT. Protein: CASSLIVDQPQHF.

This clonotype was seen many times. The gene calls are TRBV12-3 or TRBV12-4 and TRBJ1-5; D gene uncertain. This CDR3 spans 13 amino acids. Trimming took 4 bases from V and 4 from J, leaving 8 bases between them. CDR3 sequence reads: CASSYWENQPQHF. The CDR3 DNA reads TGTGCCAGCAGTTATTGGGAGAATCAGCCCCAGCATTTT.